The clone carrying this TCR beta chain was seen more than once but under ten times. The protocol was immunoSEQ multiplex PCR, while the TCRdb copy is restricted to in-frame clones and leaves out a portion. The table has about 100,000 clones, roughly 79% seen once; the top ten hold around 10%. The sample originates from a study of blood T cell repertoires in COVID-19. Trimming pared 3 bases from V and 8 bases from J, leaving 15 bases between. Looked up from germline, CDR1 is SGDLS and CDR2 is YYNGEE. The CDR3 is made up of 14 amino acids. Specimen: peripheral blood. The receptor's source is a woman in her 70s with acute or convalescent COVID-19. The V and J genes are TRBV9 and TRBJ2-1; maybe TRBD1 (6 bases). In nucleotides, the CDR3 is TGTGCCAGCAGCGAGGGTACAGGGTTTCATGAGCAGTTCTTC. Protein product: CASSEGTGFHEQFF.